Each of the 15 T cell receptor beta chains below was sequenced from the same sample in a study of shared clonotypes between healthy human individuals. Terminally differentiated effector memory CD45RA+ cells were left out of the naive CD8 fraction, which was CD45RO-negative and positively selected for CCR7. Clones were read by immunoSEQ multiplex PCR, and TCRdb kept only the in-frame ones, dropping some. The sample contains 1.5 million to 2.5 million clones, approximately 95% of which appear only once. Sequencing was done on a sample of naive CD8+ T cells sorted from blood. The receptors originated from a man aged 18 to 35 in good health.

The chain combines TRBV7-9 with TRBJ2-5; a possible D gene is TRBD2 (5 bases). Germline assignment: CDR1 SEHNR and CDR2 FQNEAQ (reference sequence). This CDR3 has 13 residues. Trimming cost V 5 bases and J 0 bases, with 7 bases left between them. CDR3 sequence: CASSREYQETQYF. CDR3 DNA sequence: TGTGCCAGCAGCCGGGAATACCAAGAGACCCAGTACTTC.

This rearrangement joins TRBV19 to TRBJ2-7; unclear D gene. Trimming pared 8 bases from V and 4 bases from J, leaving 15 bases between. Germline assignment: CDR1 LNHDA and CDR2 SQIVND (reference sequence). This CDR3 comprises 13 residues. CDR3 nucleotide sequence: TGTGCCAGTGCCTCGGGTTTGGGGTACGAGCAGTACTTC. It translates to CASASGLGYEQYF.

The CDR3 protein is CASGDVAGANVLTF. The CDR3 DNA sequence: TGCGCCAGCGGGGACGTAGCTGGGGCCAACGTCCTGACTTTC. This rearrangement joins TRBV10-2 to TRBJ2-6; D is tentatively TRBD1 or TRBD2 (5 bases each). CDR3 length: 14 amino acids. CDR1 WSHSY and CDR2 SAAADI come from the germline V gene. V lost 8 bases, J lost 2 bases, and 10 bases lay in between.

The chain joins TRBV4-2 to TRBJ2-3, with TRBD2 identical over 10 bases. Germline V lookup: CDR1 LGHNA, CDR2 YNFKEQ. This CDR3 contains 16 residues. The V gene end was trimmed by 0 bases and the J gene end by 7 bases; junction bases not matched to a gene: 7. The CDR3 nucleotides read TGTGCCAGCAGCCAAGACGAGGCTAGCGGGAGCCATACGCAGTATTTT. Translating gives CASSQDEASGSHTQYF.

The chain links TRBV13 to TRBJ2-5; 14 bases are shared with TRBD2. The CDR3 has 16 residues. The germline V gene encodes CDR1 PRHDT and CDR2 FYEKMQ (reference sequence). The junction had 1 base not matched to a gene; V was cut back by 2 bases and J by 2 bases. The CDR3 loop reads CASSLRLAGGQETQYF. CDR3 DNA: TGTGCCAGCAGCTTACGACTAGCGGGGGGGCAAGAGACCCAGTACTTC.

The rearrangement links TRBV21-1 to TRBJ1-2. TRBV21-1 counts as a pseudogene. The length of the CDR3 is 11 residues. The DNA of the CDR3 is TGTGCCAGCAGCAAACTCCGTGGCTACACCTTC. Its protein product is CASSKLRGYTF.

V is TRBV29-1 and J is TRBJ2-1, with a possible D match to TRBD2 (5 bases). The CDR3 runs 11 residues. Between the trimmed V and J ends, which lost 8 bases and 6 bases, there was a span of 11 bases. The germline V gene encodes CDR1 SQVTM and CDR2 ANQGSEA. DNA for the CDR3: TGCAGCCTCCCAGAGGGCAATGAGCAGTTCTTC. Its protein product is CSLPEGNEQFF.

The chain employs TRBV21-1 and TRBJ1-5. TRBV21-1 is listed as a pseudogene. CDR3 length: 14 amino acids. Here the CDR3 reads CASRGRRGNQPQHF. The CDR3 nucleotides read TGTGCCAGCCGGGGTCGAAGGGGCAATCAGCCCCAGCATTTT.

The chain is built from TRBV6-5 and TRBJ2-7; D not certain. This CDR3 has 13 residues. V was clipped by 3 bases and J by 2 bases, with 8 bases between them. Looked up from germline, CDR1 is MNHEY and CDR2 is SVGAGI. Here the CDR3 reads CASSYKQPYEQYF. DNA for the CDR3: TGTGCCAGCAGTTATAAACAGCCCTACGAGCAGTACTTC.

The chain combines TRBV7-9 with TRBJ2-7; D may be TRBD2 (5 bases). Germline V gives CDR1 SEHNR, CDR2 FQNEAQ (reference sequence). V lost 0 bases, J lost 0 bases, and 9 bases lay in between. The CDR3 is 15 amino acids. The CDR3 reads CASSLAQTNSYEQYF. The CDR3 DNA reads as TGTGCCAGCAGCTTAGCGCAGACTAACTCCTACGAGCAGTACTTC. The full variable domain, with the rest looked up from reference TRBV7-9 and TRBJ2-7, is DTGVSQNPRHKITKRGQNVTFRCDPISEHNRLYWYRQTLGQGPEFLTYFQNEAQLEKSRLLSDRFSAERPKGSFSTLEIQRTEQGDSAMYLCASSLAQTNSYEQYFGPGTRLTVT.

This clone appeared once. The gene calls are TRBV29-1 and TRBJ2-7; 8 nucleotides align to TRBD1. CDR1 and CDR2 from the germline V gene are SQVTM and ANQGSEA. The CDR3 loop spans 14 amino acids. V trimming: 7 bases; J trimming: 3 bases; junction bases outside the gene matches: 11. CDR3: CSAGRDRPYYEQYF. The CDR3 DNA reads TGCAGCGCAGGCCGGGACAGGCCCTACTACGAGCAGTACTTC.

This clone was counted at least ten times. Additional DNA sequences in this sample encode the identical CDR3. This sequence joins TRBV9 and TRBJ2-7; 10 positions agree with TRBD2. The CDR3 length is 15 residues. The V segment lost 0 bases and the J segment 4 bases; nucleotides outside the gene matches: 4. CDR1 and CDR2 from the germline V gene are SGDLS and YYNGEE. In nucleotides, the CDR3 is TGTGCCAGCAGCGTAGCGGCTAGCGGGGGATACGAGCAGTACTTC. It specifies CASSVAASGGYEQYF.

As DNA, the CDR3 is TGTGCCAGCAGCTTGGCCGGCGGGAACAATGAGCAGTTCTTC. Translated: CASSLAGGNNEQFF. J is TRBJ2-1 and V is TRBV5-8; possibly TRBD2 for D (6 bases). The V gene's germline CDR1 is SGHTS and CDR2 YDEGEE. Trimming pared 0 bases from V and 5 bases from J, leaving 9 bases between. The CDR3 loop spans 14 amino acids.

The V gene is TRBV7-6, the J gene TRBJ2-7, with 8 bases identical to TRBD2. Per germline, CDR1 SGHVS and CDR2 FNYEAQ. CDR3 size: 14 residues. V was clipped by 5 bases and J by 6 bases; unmatched bases: 9. CDR3 residues: CASSPRGGAGEQYF. The CDR3 DNA sequence: TGTGCCAGCAGCCCCCGGGGGGGCGCGGGCGAGCAGTACTTC. The variable domain in full, completed from reference TRBV7-6 and TRBJ2-7, reads GAGVSQSPRYKVTKRGQDVALRCDPISGHVSLYWYRQALGQGPEFLTYFNYEAQQDKSGLPNDRFSAERPEGSISTLTIQRTEQRDSAMYRCASSPRGGAGEQYFGPGTRLTVT.

The V and J genes are TRBV27 and TRBJ2-1, with D perhaps matching TRBD1 (6 bases). The CDR3 is 15 amino acids. Trimming removed 2 bases at V and 7 bases at J, with 15 bases between. Germline CDR1 is MNHEY and CDR2 is SMNVEV (reference sequence). The CDR3 is CASSLVGGGRNEQFF. CDR3 nucleotides: TGTGCCAGCAGTTTAGTAGGGGGTGGAAGGAATGAGCAGTTCTTC.